The next 18 T cell receptor beta chains were all read from a single sample in a study of a mutant IDH1 vaccine in newly diagnosed glioma. The sample's time point: week 11, during vaccination. A 20-mer mutant IDH1 peptide at 300 ug was injected subcutaneously with topical imiquimod. These receptors' antigens are unknown. Data came from immunoSEQ multiplex PCR; TCRdb stores just in-frame clones and leaves some out. This table has around 20,000 clones, over 85% appearing once. The sample was PBMCs, taken from a glioma patient whose treatment included an IDH1 peptide vaccine. The receptor set was obtained from a woman in her thirties or forties with glioma.

The V call is TRBV14, the J call TRBJ1-2; tentatively, D is TRBD1 (5 bases). V was cut by 4 bases and J by 7 bases, with 13 bases left in between. The CDR3 consists of 13 residues. Germline values: CDR1 SGHDN, CDR2 FVKESK. CDR3 in DNA: TGTGCCAGCAGCCTGCAGGGTCTGGTTGGCTACACCTTC. It translates to CASSLQGLVGYTF.

There are a few counts of this clone. This CDR3 is CASSESSGDGYTF. For the CDR3, the DNA is TGTGCCAGCAGTGAATCTTCAGGGGACGGCTACACCTTC. The chain combines TRBV2 with TRBJ1-2; tentatively, D is TRBD1 (6 bases). V was pared by 2 bases and J by 8 bases, with 12 bases between. Germline values: CDR1 SNHLY, CDR2 FYNNEI. The CDR3 length is 13 residues.

This chain joins TRBV6-1 and TRBJ1-4; the D is unclear. This CDR3 has 17 residues. V lost 2 bases and J 0 bases, leaving 13 bases between the germline ends. CDR1 MNHNS and CDR2 SASEGT come from the germline V gene. CDR3 residues: CASSERMGGATNEKLFF. DNA for the CDR3: TGTGCCAGCAGTGAAAGAATGGGTGGGGCAACTAATGAAAAACTGTTTTTT.

The chain carries TRBV6-1 and TRBJ2-7; 11 bases map to TRBD2. The germline gives CDR1 MNHNS, CDR2 SASEGT. Trimming cost V 4 bases and J 0 bases; bases outside gene matches: 8. There are 17 residues in the CDR3. This CDR3 reads CASSGLAGGFSSYEQYF. Here the CDR3 DNA reads TGTGCCAGCAGTGGGCTAGCGGGGGGCTTCTCCTCCTACGAGCAGTACTTC.

The chain joins TRBV6-1 to TRBJ2-3; 7 bases align to TRBD1. Trimming took 4 bases from V and 6 from J; bases not matched to a gene: 7. Germline CDR1 is MNHNS and CDR2 is SASEGT. The CDR3 runs 14 residues. The CDR3 loop is CASSVRGSGDTQYF. CDR3 coding DNA: TGTGCCAGCAGTGTCAGGGGGTCGGGTGATACGCAGTATTTT.

This clone has a single count. The V gene is TRBV6-5, the J gene TRBJ1-6; D may be TRBD1 (5 bases). V was clipped by 2 bases and J by 4 bases, with 6 bases between them. CDR3 size: 14 residues. Germline V lookup: CDR1 MNHEY, CDR2 SVGAGI. The CDR3 here is CASSYGQYNSPLHF. CDR3 DNA sequence: TGTGCCAGCAGTTACGGACAATATAATTCACCCCTCCACTTT.

V is TRBV15 and J is TRBJ1-2, with D perhaps matching TRBD1 (5 bases). CDR3 length: 14 amino acids. Trimming took 5 bases from V and 4 from J, leaving 14 bases between them. From germline, CDR1 is LNHNV and CDR2 YYDKDF (reference sequence). In DNA form, the CDR3 reads TGTGCCACCAGCGATGAGGGGACGGGCTATGGCTACACCTTC. It codes for CATSDEGTGYGYTF.

The rearrangement links TRBV6-5 to TRBJ2-7; 12 bases match TRBD2. Germline-derived CDR1 and CDR2 are MNHEY and SVGAGI. With V trimmed by 4 bases and J by 3 bases, 1 base remained unmatched. This CDR3 is 14 amino acids long. The CDR3 DNA is TGTGCCAGCAGTTCGGGACTAGCGGGCTACGAGCAGTACTTC. Its translation: CASSSGLAGYEQYF.

The chain combines TRBV5-1 with TRBJ2-7; D might be TRBD1 (5 bases). The CDR3 consists of 14 residues. Germline V CDR1 and CDR2: SGHRS, YFSETQ. The V end was cut by 1 base, the J end by 0 bases, with 8 bases between. The CDR3 DNA reads as TGCGCCAGCAGCTTGCCAGGGCCCTCCTACGAGCAGTACTTC. Amino acids: CASSLPGPSYEQYF.

The V and J genes are TRBV4-2 and TRBJ2-5; TRBD2 agrees at 11 bases. The trim removed 1 base at V and 5 bases at J, leaving 6 bases unmatched. This CDR3 spans 16 amino acids. Germline V lookup: CDR1 LGHNA, CDR2 YNFKEQ. CDR3 sequence: CASSQGIAGGLETQYF. The CDR3 DNA is TGTGCCAGCAGCCAAGGGATAGCGGGGGGGCTCGAGACCCAGTACTTC.

This clone was found a few times. V gene TRBV4-1 combines with J gene TRBJ1-4, with D unresolved. Germline CDR1 is MGHRA and CDR2 is YSYEKL. V was cut by 0 bases and J by 0 bases, with 11 bases left in between. This CDR3 has 17 residues. The CDR3 spells CASSQDPRRSTNEKLFF. CDR3 nucleotide sequence: TGCGCCAGCAGCCAAGATCCACGGAGGTCAACTAATGAAAAACTGTTTTTT.

The V call is TRBV6-5, the J call TRBJ1-4, with TRBD1 as a possible D gene (6 bases). The CDR3 contains 14 residues. CDR1 and CDR2 (germline): MNHEY, SVGAGI. The V and J ends lost 8 bases and 4 bases respectively, with 14 bases between them. CDR3 sequence reads: CASLQGDVNEKLFF. In DNA form, the CDR3 reads TGTGCCAGCCTACAGGGAGACGTTAATGAAAAACTGTTTTTT.

This CDR3 is CASSPGHLNTEAFF. For the CDR3, the DNA is TGTGCCAGCTCACCGGGACACCTTAACACTGAAGCTTTCTTT. V and J are TRBV18 and TRBJ1-1; TRBD1 is a possible D gene (6 bases). The CDR3 totals 14 residues. The germline V gene encodes CDR1 KGHSH and CDR2 LQKENI. The V and J ends lost 3 bases and 2 bases respectively, with 10 bases between them.

CDR3 sequence: CASSEGTGELFF. The DNA for the CDR3 is TGTGCCAGCAGTGAGGGCACCGGGGAGCTGTTTTTT. J is TRBJ2-2 and V is TRBV2; D is unclear. This CDR3 comprises 12 residues. The V gene lost 3 bases and the J gene lost 4 bases, with 3 bases spanning the gap. Germline V CDR1 and CDR2: SNHLY, FYNNEI.

The chain combines TRBV14 with TRBJ2-2; D might be TRBD2 (5 bases). Germline CDR1 SGHDN, CDR2 FVKESK. V lost 3 bases, J lost 1 base, and 21 bases lay in between. The CDR3 consists of 19 residues. The CDR3 nucleotides are TGTGCCAGCAGCCACATTTCCCCGGCTAGCTTAAGGAACACCGGGGAGCTGTTTTTT. Its translation: CASSHISPASLRNTGELFF. The variable domain in full, with the rest retrieved from reference TRBV14 and TRBJ2-2, is EAGVTQFPSHSVIEKGQTVTLRCDPISGHDNLYWYRRVMGKEIKFLLHFVKESKQDESGMPNNRFLAERTGGTYSTLKVQPAELEDSGVYFCASSHISPASLRNTGELFFGEGSRLTVL.

The V and J genes are TRBV6-5 and TRBJ1-1, with a tentative D call TRBD1 (5 bases). V lost 8 bases to trimming and J lost 2 bases, with 9 bases between them. The germline CDR1 and CDR2 sequences are MNHEY and SVGAGI. CDR3 length equals 12 residues. The CDR3 loop is CASQGTNTEAFF. The CDR3 DNA follows: TGTGCCAGCCAGGGAACCAACACTGAAGCTTTCTTT.

The J gene is TRBJ2-1, the V gene TRBV6-4; 9 bases agree with TRBD2. V trimming: 0 bases; J trimming: 6 bases; junction bases outside the gene matches: 6. This CDR3 has 16 amino acids. Germline V gives CDR1 MRHNA, CDR2 SNTAGT. CDR3 residues: CASSDSAGLAANEQFF. The DNA for the CDR3 is TGTGCCAGCAGTGACTCGGCGGGACTAGCTGCCAATGAGCAGTTCTTC.

This chain uses TRBV2 with TRBJ2-7, with 8 bases identical to TRBD2. Germline loops: CDR1 SNHLY, CDR2 FYNNEI. This CDR3 has 16 amino acids. V shed 3 bases and J 4 bases; nucleotides not matched to a gene: 11. CDR3 in amino acids: CASSEELAGALYEQYF. CDR3 bases: TGTGCCAGCAGTGAGGAGCTAGCGGGTGCGTTGTACGAGCAGTACTTC.